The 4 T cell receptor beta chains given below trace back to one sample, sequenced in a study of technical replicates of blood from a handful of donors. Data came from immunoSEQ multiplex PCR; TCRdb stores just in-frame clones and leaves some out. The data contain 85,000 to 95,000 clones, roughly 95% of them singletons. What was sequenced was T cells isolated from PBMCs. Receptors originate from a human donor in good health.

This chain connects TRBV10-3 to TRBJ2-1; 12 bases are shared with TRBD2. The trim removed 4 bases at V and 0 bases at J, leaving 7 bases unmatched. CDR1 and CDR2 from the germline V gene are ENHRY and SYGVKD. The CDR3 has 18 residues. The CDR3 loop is CAISAGLAGGSSYNEQFF. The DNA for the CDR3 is TGTGCCATCAGTGCGGGGCTAGCGGGAGGGAGCTCCTACAATGAGCAGTTCTTC.

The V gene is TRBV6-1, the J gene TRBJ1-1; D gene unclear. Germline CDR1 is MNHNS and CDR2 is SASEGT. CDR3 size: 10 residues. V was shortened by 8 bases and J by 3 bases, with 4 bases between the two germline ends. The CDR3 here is CASRDTEAFF. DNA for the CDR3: TGTGCCAGCCGGGACACTGAAGCTTTCTTT.

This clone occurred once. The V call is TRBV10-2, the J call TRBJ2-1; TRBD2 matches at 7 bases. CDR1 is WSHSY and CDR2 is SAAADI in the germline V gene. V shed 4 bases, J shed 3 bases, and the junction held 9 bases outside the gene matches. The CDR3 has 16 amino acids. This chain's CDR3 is CASSGGFSGFYNEQFF. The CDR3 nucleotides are TGCGCCAGCAGTGGGGGGTTTAGCGGGTTCTACAATGAGCAGTTCTTC.

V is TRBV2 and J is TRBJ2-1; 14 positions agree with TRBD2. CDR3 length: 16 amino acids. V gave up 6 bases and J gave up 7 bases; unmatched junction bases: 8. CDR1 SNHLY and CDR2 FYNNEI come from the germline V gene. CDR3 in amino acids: CASRAPGLAGVNEQFF. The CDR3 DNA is TGTGCCAGCAGGGCACCGGGACTAGCGGGAGTGAATGAGCAGTTCTTC. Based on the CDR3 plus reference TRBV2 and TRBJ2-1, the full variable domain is EPEVTQTPSHQVTQMGQEVILRCVPISNHLYFYWYRQILGQKVEFLVSFYNNEISEKSEIFDDQFSVERPDGSNFTLKIRSTKLEDSAMYFCASRAPGLAGVNEQFFGPGTRLTVL.